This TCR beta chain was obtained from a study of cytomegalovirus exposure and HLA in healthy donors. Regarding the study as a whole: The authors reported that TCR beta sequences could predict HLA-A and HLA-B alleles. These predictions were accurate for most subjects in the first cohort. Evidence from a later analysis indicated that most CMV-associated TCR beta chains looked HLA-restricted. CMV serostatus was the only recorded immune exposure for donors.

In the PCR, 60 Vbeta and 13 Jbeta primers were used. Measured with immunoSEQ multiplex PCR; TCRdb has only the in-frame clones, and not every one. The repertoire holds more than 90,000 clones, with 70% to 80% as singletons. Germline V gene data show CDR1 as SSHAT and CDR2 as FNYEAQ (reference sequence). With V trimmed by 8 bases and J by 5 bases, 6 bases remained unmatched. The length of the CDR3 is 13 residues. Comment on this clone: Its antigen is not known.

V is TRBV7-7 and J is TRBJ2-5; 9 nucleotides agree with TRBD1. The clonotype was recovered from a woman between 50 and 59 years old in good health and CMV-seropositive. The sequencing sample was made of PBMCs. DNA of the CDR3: TGTGCCAGCGGGGGGACAGGGCTTGAGACCCAGTACTTC. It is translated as CASGGTGLETQYF.